This is a list of T cell receptor beta chains from one sample in a study of neurological immune-mediated disorders. MiXCR was run by TCRdb on the 5' RACE reads, yielding one entry per CDR3 protein. There are around 130,000 distinct CDR3 sequences in the sample; roughly 3.2% occur only once, and about 1.2% lies in the top ten. The sequenced sample consisted of PBMCs. The receptors originated from a woman aged 25 to 39 with multiple sclerosis. Both conserved end residues are trimmed from each CDR3. Each record gives: V gene, J gene, CDR3 protein.

>TRBV11-2|TRBJ1-1
ASSLEGYILRDTEAF
>TRBV10-3|TRBJ1-2
AASTQHPNYGYT
>TRBV6-5|TRBJ1-5
ASSTTIGENQPQH
>TRBV5-1|TRBJ2-7
ASSLKQGYEQY
>TRBV12-3/TRBV12-4|TRBJ1-1
ASTLSRGGTEAF
>TRBV5-1|TRBJ2-1
ASSPMDGSTYNEQF
>TRBV12-3/TRBV12-4|TRBJ2-1
ASSHRTGLVDEQF
>TRBV12-3/TRBV12-4|TRBJ2-2
ASSYLPIQNTGELF
>TRBV5-1|TRBJ2-7
ASSLASIYEQY
>TRBV5-1|TRBJ2-3
ASSPHGPGLGADTQY
>TRBV20-1|TRBJ1-5
SASRTVYSNQPQH
>TRBV7-2|TRBJ1-5
ASRAGDQPQH
>TRBV5-1|TRBJ1-3
ASRPRSPGNTIY
>TRBV5-1|TRBJ2-3
ASSSTSGTDTQY
>TRBV7-8|TRBJ2-5
ASSPRTEVQETQY
>TRBV20-1|TRBJ2-2
SAREEVGELF
>TRBV18|TRBJ2-2
ASSSTGTGVFGELF
>TRBV7-2|TRBJ1-5
ASSLGRKQPQH
>TRBV5-6|TRBJ1-1
ASSFGQGDTEAF
>TRBV3-1|TRBJ2-2
DSSKTPGELF
>TRBV6-6|TRBJ2-3
ASTYSGRTLDTQY
>TRBV12-3/TRBV12-4|TRBJ2-1
ASSTTAINEQF
>TRBV5-5|TRBJ2-1
ASSRHGGGIYNEQF
>TRBV20-1|TRBJ2-1
SARKRTANNEQF
>TRBV12-3/TRBV12-4|TRBJ1-5
ASSLATDNQPQH
>TRBV7-2|TRBJ2-2
ASGYLGQLGTGELF
>TRBV5-1|TRBJ2-1
ASSLSRSPYNEQF
>TRBV20-1|TRBJ2-1
SAGLGLAGVGNEQF
>TRBV10-3|TRBJ2-7
AISASPIARSYEQY
>TRBV7-6|TRBJ1-1
ASSLRASKTEAF
>TRBV7-9|TRBJ2-7
ASSSDFRAYEQY
>TRBV20-1|TRBJ2-3
SALTSGRTDTQY
>TRBV4-1|TRBJ2-3
ASSLSQTPYTDTQY
>TRBV27|TRBJ2-7
ASSLSNSYEQY
>TRBV7-6|TRBJ1-2
ASSSNSDRGIGGYT
>TRBV25-1|TRBJ1-1
ASTRTGETEAF
>TRBV12-3/TRBV12-4|TRBJ2-1
ASSSLYWTSGRDSAYNEQF
>TRBV5-1|TRBJ1-1
ASSPYLQGGYTEAF
>TRBV20-1|TRBJ2-7
SASSEQGASYEQY
>TRBV6-5|TRBJ1-1
ATSQGGNTEAF
>TRBV5-1|TRBJ1-2
ASSLDFWGPVIGYT
>TRBV7-9|TRBJ2-3
ASSPRLITDTQY
>TRBV7-8|TRBJ1-2
ASSTSGQGAAGYT
>TRBV7-9|TRBJ2-7
ASGPFGGSEYEQY
>TRBV13|TRBJ2-7
ASSFKAGVNYEQY
>TRBV4-3|TRBJ2-3
ASSQISTDTQY
>TRBV19|TRBJ1-1
DSSGGATEAF
>TRBV5-1|TRBJ2-1
ASSLDRGRGNEQF
>TRBV12-3/TRBV12-4|TRBJ2-3
ASSLRAGATDTQY
>TRBV7-9|TRBJ2-7
ASSPGASYEQY
>TRBV20-1|TRBJ2-3
SASGSNTDTQY
>TRBV20-1|TRBJ2-7
SAISDRASYEQY
>TRBV6-6|TRBJ2-2
ASKGGELF
>TRBV7-9|TRBJ1-2
ASSSATGFYGYT
>TRBV7-9|TRBJ1-1
GLGNWQTEAF
>TRBV29-1|TRBJ1-2
SVEGGLGVGYT
>TRBV6-5|TRBJ1-1
ASRRDGYTEAF